This T cell receptor beta chain was captured by sequencing in a study of regulatory T cells in long-lasting Graves disease. TCR beta libraries were built with iRepertoire HTBI primers and Arm-PCR of CDR3 regions. MiXCR, applied by TCRdb to the multiplex PCR reads, yields one record per CDR3 protein. The data show roughly 560,000 distinct CDR3 sequences, 15% to 20% seen once. This clonotype has at least ten counts. V was trimmed by 4 bases and J by 3 bases, leaving 14 bases between them. The germline V gene has CDR1 SGHDT and CDR2 YYEEEE. The CDR3 is 14 amino acids. Time point noted: newly diagnosed GD, antithyroid drugs for less than 3 months. After RNA was extracted from PBMCs, the TCR library was made from it. The same sample was also studied in work on T cells in Graves' hyperthyroidism and ophthalmopathy. Turning to that study: Most thyroid clonotypes expanded above 0.001 were also detected in blood.

The chain joins TRBV5-6 to TRBJ2-7, with D maybe TRBD2 (6 bases). The clonotype was recovered from a woman aged 40-60 years with Graves disease. The material was peripheral blood mononuclear cells (PBMCs), obtained at new diagnosis, from a patient treated with antithyroid drugs. In nucleotides, the CDR3 is TGTGCCAGCAGCGGGCGGGGCCACATCTACGAGCAGTACTTC. As protein: CASSGRGHIYEQYF.